This passage covers 26 T cell receptor beta chains from one sample sequenced in a study of OX40 agonist ivuxolimab in advanced cancers. Preparation of the library involved the immunoSEQ multiplex PCR assay. Held by TCRdb, this immuneACCESS table contains in-frame sequences only and omits some clones. Under half of the omission traces to an unresolved V gene where checked; the cause of the rest is unknown. The sample table contains some 70,000 clones; only one count was recorded for approximately 90% of them. Of the sample, about 2% is held by the ten largest clones. Here the sequenced sample was CD4+ or CD8+ T cells sorted from blood, taken in a trial of the OX40 agonist ivuxolimab. All receptors derive from an adult with an advanced solid tumor such as melanoma, head and neck, liver or kidney cancer.

This chain connects TRBV5-4 to TRBJ2-7; TRBD1 aligns across 8 bases. CDR1 and CDR2 (germline): SGHNT, YYREEE (reference sequence). This CDR3 region has 14 residues. V shed 0 bases and J 5 bases; nucleotides not matched to a gene: 4. DNA of the CDR3: TGTGCCAGCAGCTTGGTAGACAGGGGAGACGAGCAGTACTTC. Its translation is CASSLVDRGDEQYF.

This clone was found once. This rearrangement joins TRBV11-2 to TRBJ2-1, with D possibly matching TRBD2 (6 bases). Trimming removed 0 bases at V and 6 bases at J, with 9 bases between. CDR3 length equals 14 residues. Germline CDR1 reads SGHAT; CDR2 reads FQNNGV. CDR3: CASSLDRGGNEQFF. CDR3 coding DNA: TGTGCCAGCAGCTTAGATAGGGGAGGCAATGAGCAGTTCTTC.

J is TRBJ1-5 and V is TRBV15; possibly TRBD1 for D (6 bases). There are 17 residues in the CDR3. Trimming shortened V by 3 bases and J by 2 bases, and 17 bases separated the two germline ends. The germline V gene encodes CDR1 LNHNV and CDR2 YYDKDF (reference sequence). CDR3 amino acids: CATSSLSDRSGNQPQHF. The CDR3 bases are TGTGCCACCAGCAGCTTATCCGACAGGTCTGGCAATCAGCCCCAGCATTTT.

The V call is TRBV6-6, the J call TRBJ1-1; no firm D call. With 4 bases removed from V and 1 base from J, the gap between germline ends came to 1 base. From germline, CDR1 is MNHNY and CDR2 SVGAGI (reference sequence). This CDR3 is 11 amino acids long. CDR3 nucleotides: TGTGCCAGCAGTTCGAACACTGAAGCTTTCTTT. Protein: CASSSNTEAFF.

J is TRBJ1-2 and V is TRBV5-6; D is undetermined. The CDR3 runs to 12 residues. V lost 4 bases to trimming and J lost 8 bases, with 12 bases between them. Germline V CDR1 and CDR2: SGHDT, YYEEEE. The CDR3 region has the DNA TGTGCCAGCAGCCCCGGATTGAAGGGCTACACCTTC. Amino acid sequence: CASSPGLKGYTF.

The chain uses TRBV5-1 and TRBJ1-2, with TRBD1 identical over 11 bases. Unmatched junction bases numbered 7, after V lost 4 bases and J lost 2 bases. Germline loops: CDR1 SGHRS, CDR2 YFSETQ. This CDR3 has 16 amino acids. The CDR3 DNA follows: TGCGCCAGCAGCAGGGACAGGGGGACTAACAACTATGGCTACACCTTC. Amino acids: CASSRDRGTNNYGYTF. The full variable domain, its missing parts supplied by reference TRBV5-1 and TRBJ1-2, is KAGVTQTPRYLIKTRGQQVTLSCSPISGHRSVSWYQQTPGQGLQFLFEYFSETQRNKGNFPGRFSGRQFSNSRSEMNVSTLELGDSALYLCASSRDRGTNNYGYTFGSGTRLTVV.

The chain recombines TRBV30 with TRBJ1-3; unclear D gene. Between the trimmed V and J ends, which lost 0 bases and 0 bases, there was a span of 9 bases. Germline V gene data show CDR1 as GTSNPN and CDR2 as SVGIG (reference sequence). The CDR3 is 15 residues long. The CDR3 spells CAWSVNSYSGNTIYF. The CDR3, as DNA: TGTGCCTGGAGTGTAAACTCTTACTCTGGAAACACCATATATTTT.

V and J are TRBV5-1 and TRBJ2-3; D perhaps matches TRBD2 (6 bases). V was cut by 5 bases and J by 0 bases, with 7 bases left in between. This CDR3 has 13 residues. The germline gives CDR1 SGHRS, CDR2 YFSETQ. CDR3 in amino acids: CASSSGSTDTQYF. As DNA, the CDR3 is TGCGCCAGCAGTAGCGGTAGCACAGATACGCAGTATTTT. The complete variable domain, with remaining parts taken from reference TRBV5-1 and TRBJ2-3, reads KAGVTQTPRYLIKTRGQQVTLSCSPISGHRSVSWYQQTPGQGLQFLFEYFSETQRNKGNFPGRFSGRQFSNSRSEMNVSTLELGDSALYLCASSSGSTDTQYFGPGTRLTVL.

CDR3 region: CASSQPGLGTEQFF. The DNA of the CDR3 is TGTGCCAGCAGTCAACCGGGACTAGGTACTGAGCAGTTCTTC. The rearrangement uses TRBV27 and TRBJ2-1; TRBD2 matches 8 bases. With 5 bases clipped from V and 9 bases from J, the junction kept 9 bases outside the gene matches. Germline CDR1 MNHEY, CDR2 SMNVEV (reference sequence). This CDR3 has 14 amino acids.

The V and J genes are TRBV19 and TRBJ1-2; tentative D call: TRBD1 (5 bases). The V gene lost 1 base and the J gene lost 7 bases, with 16 bases spanning the gap. Per the germline V gene, CDR1 is LNHDA and CDR2 is SQIVND (reference sequence). CDR3 length: 15 residues. DNA for the CDR3: TGTGCCAGTAGTATAGGGGGCAGTTCCGGGGTTGGCTACACCTTC. As protein: CASSIGGSSGVGYTF.

This CDR3 reads CAWTGGTDTQYF. DNA for the CDR3: TGTGCCTGGACAGGGGGCACAGATACGCAGTATTTT. V usage is TRBV30 and J usage is TRBJ2-3; weak D call: TRBD1 (6 bases). Trimming removed 4 bases at V and 1 base at J, with 6 bases between. The CDR3 is made up of 12 amino acids. CDR1 GTSNPN and CDR2 SVGIG come from the germline V gene (reference sequence).

The chain employs TRBV19 and TRBJ1-1; no clear D gene. Germline lookup yields CDR1 LNHDA and CDR2 SQIVND (reference sequence). The CDR3 covers 15 residues. The V gene lost 6 bases and the J gene lost 0 bases, with 14 bases spanning the gap. The CDR3, as DNA: TGTGCCAGTAGCCAAGAGGTCAGCCTGAACACTGAAGCTTTCTTT. It specifies CASSQEVSLNTEAFF.

This CDR3 reads CASSLGWGQGDTEAFF. CDR3 bases: TGTGCCAGCAGCTTAGGGTGGGGACAGGGGGACACTGAAGCTTTCTTT. This rearrangement joins TRBV7-2 to TRBJ1-1, with 11 positions matching TRBD1. The germline CDR1 and CDR2 sequences are SGHTA and FQGNSA. The V gene end was trimmed by 1 base and the J gene end by 3 bases; junction bases not matched to a gene: 4. The CDR3 has 16 residues.

V usage is TRBV9 and J usage is TRBJ2-3; tentatively, D is TRBD1 (7 bases). Per germline, CDR1 SGDLS and CDR2 YYNGEE. The V end was cut by 0 bases, the J end by 6 bases, with 11 bases between. The CDR3 sequence is 14 residues long. CDR3 in amino acids: CASSVAQGGDTQYF. CDR3 nucleotide sequence: TGTGCCAGCAGCGTAGCCCAGGGGGGTGATACGCAGTATTTT.

The rearrangement links TRBV7-9 to TRBJ2-5, with D perhaps TRBD1 (5 bases). The CDR3 is made up of 14 amino acids. V dropped 4 bases and J dropped 5 bases, with 14 bases sitting between them. The germline gives CDR1 SEHNR, CDR2 FQNEAQ (reference sequence). In DNA form, the CDR3 reads TGTGCCAGCAGCTCAGGGTCCCATCGGGAGACCCAGTACTTC. This sequence encodes CASSSGSHRETQYF. The full variable domain, in which reference TRBV7-9 and TRBJ2-5 provide the parts outside the CDR3, is DTGVSQNPRHKITKRGQNVTFRCDPISEHNRLYWYRQTLGQGPEFLTYFQNEAQLEKSRLLSDRFSAERPKGSFSTLEIQRTEQGDSAMYLCASSSGSHRETQYFGPGTRLLVL.

This sequence joins TRBV2 and TRBJ2-3; the match to TRBD2 covers 12 bases. CDR1 SNHLY and CDR2 FYNNEI come from the germline V gene. This CDR3 has 16 residues. The V gene end was trimmed by 4 bases and the J gene end by 2 bases; junction bases not matched to a gene: 4. CDR3 coding DNA: TGTGCCAGCAGTGGCGGGACTAGCGGGTTCACAGATACGCAGTATTTT. It codes for CASSGGTSGFTDTQYF. Combining the CDR3 with reference TRBV2 and TRBJ2-3 gives the whole variable domain EPEVTQTPSHQVTQMGQEVILRCVPISNHLYFYWYRQILGQKVEFLVSFYNNEISEKSEIFDDQFSVERPDGSNFTLKIRSTKLEDSAMYFCASSGGTSGFTDTQYFGPGTRLTVL.

This sequence joins TRBV4-1 and TRBJ2-7; a possible D gene is TRBD1 (5 bases). The length of the CDR3 is 12 residues. Trimming cost V 8 bases and J 3 bases, with 11 bases left between them. Germline CDR1 is MGHRA and CDR2 is YSYEKL. CDR3 protein: CASRKQGYEQYF. The CDR3 bases are TGCGCCAGCCGTAAGCAGGGCTACGAGCAGTACTTC.

This chain links TRBV5-3 with TRBJ2-7, with 7 positions matching TRBD1. TRBV5-3 is classed as an ORF, of uncertain function. This CDR3 is 13 amino acids long. The ends lost 5 bases at V and 2 bases at J; junction bases unmatched: 4. CDR3 region: CARSSTGAYEQYF. CDR3 nucleotide sequence: TGTGCCAGAAGTTCTACAGGGGCCTACGAGCAGTACTTC.

The chain uses TRBV6-6 and TRBJ2-7, with 7 positions matching TRBD1. V dropped 6 bases and J dropped 6; count of bases not matched to a gene: 2. Germline lookup yields CDR1 MNHNY and CDR2 SVGAGI (reference sequence). The CDR3 consists of 11 residues. The CDR3 sequence is CASRGTAEQYF. The CDR3 DNA sequence: TGTGCCAGCAGGGGGACAGCCGAGCAGTACTTC.

The CDR3 here is CASSSGGLTGEGQPQHF. Here the CDR3 DNA reads TGTGCCAGCAGTTCCGGGGGCCTTACAGGGGAGGGACAGCCCCAGCATTTT. This sequence joins TRBV28 and TRBJ1-5, with TRBD1 identical over 7 bases. This CDR3 has 17 residues. Trimming cost V 4 bases and J 7 bases; bases outside gene matches: 16. The germline V gene has CDR1 MDHEN and CDR2 SYDVKM.

The V gene is TRBV30, the J gene TRBJ2-1; 10 nucleotides align to TRBD2. V shed 2 bases and J 7 bases; nucleotides not matched to a gene: 14. Germline CDR1 GTSNPN, CDR2 SVGIG (reference sequence). The CDR3 has 17 residues. The CDR3, as DNA: TGTGCCTGGAGTTCCTCCCGACTAGCGGGTCCTTCTAATGAGCAGTTCTTC. Residues: CAWSSSRLAGPSNEQFF.

The rearrangement uses TRBV5-1 and TRBJ2-5, with TRBD2 identical over 8 bases. The CDR3 spans 13 residues. Germline V gene data show CDR1 as SGHRS and CDR2 as YFSETQ. The ends lost 5 bases at V and 5 bases at J; junction bases unmatched: 5. The CDR3 is CASRLSGGETQYF. DNA for the CDR3: TGCGCCAGCAGACTGAGCGGGGGTGAGACCCAGTACTTC.

This clone came up a few times. The CDR3 here is CASSKRTVSSYNEQFF. In DNA form, the CDR3 reads TGTGCCAGCAGTAAACGGACTGTCAGCTCCTACAATGAGCAGTTCTTC. The chain is built from TRBV27 and TRBJ2-1; weak D call: TRBD2 (5 bases). Trimming cost V 5 bases and J 0 bases, with 14 bases left between them. The CDR3 is 16 amino acids. CDR1 is MNHEY, CDR2 SMNVEV, per germline (reference sequence).

This clone was counted only a few times. In DNA, the CDR3 is TGTGCCAGCAGATCAGGACAGGGGTACGGCTACACCTTC. It codes for CASRSGQGYGYTF. V and J are TRBV28 and TRBJ1-2; TRBD1 aligns across 9 bases. CDR3 size: 13 residues. V trimming: 6 bases; J trimming: 8 bases; junction bases outside the gene matches: 7. Per the germline V gene, CDR1 is MDHEN and CDR2 is SYDVKM.

CDR3 sequence (DNA): TGTGCCAGCTCACCATTCGCGGGACCGAGCACAGATACGCAGTATTTT. This codes for CASSPFAGPSTDTQYF. V is TRBV18 and J is TRBJ2-3; D perhaps matches TRBD2 (6 bases). This CDR3 has 16 amino acids. CDR1 and CDR2 (germline): KGHSH, LQKENI. Trimming cost V 2 bases and J 0 bases, with 12 bases left between them.

The V call is TRBV10-1, the J call TRBJ2-7, with D maybe TRBD2 (6 bases). This CDR3 has 16 residues. Germline V gives CDR1 WNHNN, CDR2 SYGVQD (reference sequence). Trimming removed 7 bases from V and 1 base from J, with 20 bases in between. As DNA, the CDR3 is TGCGCCAGCACGAGGAGAACGGGAGTAATATCCTACGAGCAGTACTTC. This encodes CASTRRTGVISYEQYF.